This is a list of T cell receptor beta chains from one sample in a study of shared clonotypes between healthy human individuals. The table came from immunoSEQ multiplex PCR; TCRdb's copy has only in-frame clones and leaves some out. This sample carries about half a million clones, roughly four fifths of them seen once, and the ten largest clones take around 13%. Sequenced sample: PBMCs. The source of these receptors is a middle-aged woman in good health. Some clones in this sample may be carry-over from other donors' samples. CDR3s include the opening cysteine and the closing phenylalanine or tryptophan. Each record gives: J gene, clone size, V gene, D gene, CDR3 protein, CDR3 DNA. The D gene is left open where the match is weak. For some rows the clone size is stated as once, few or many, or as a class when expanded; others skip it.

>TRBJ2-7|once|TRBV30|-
CAWSVVGQGEQYF
TGTGCCTGGAGTGTAGTTGGTCAGGGCGAGCAGTACTTC
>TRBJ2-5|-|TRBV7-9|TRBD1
CASSPGTGGLKTQYF
TGTGCCAGCAGCCCGGGGACAGGGGGCTTGAAGACCCAGTACTTC
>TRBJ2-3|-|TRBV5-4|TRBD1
CASSLGTGTSTDTQYF
TGTGCCAGCAGCTTGGGGACAGGGACTAGCACAGATACGCAGTATTTT
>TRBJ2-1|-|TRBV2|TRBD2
CASSARLAGAYNEQFF
TGTGCCAGCAGTGCAAGACTAGCGGGAGCGTACAATGAGCAGTTCTTC
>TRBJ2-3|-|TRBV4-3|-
CASSQDKGMVVPTDTQYF
TGCGCCAGCAGCCAAGATAAGGGGATGGTTGTACCCACAGATACGCAGTATTTT
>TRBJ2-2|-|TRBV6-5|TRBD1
CASSYSYRGTDGELFF
TGTGCCAGCAGTTACTCGTACAGGGGCACCGACGGGGAGCTGTTTTTT
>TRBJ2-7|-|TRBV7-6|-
CASSSGTLGAYEQYF
TGTGCCAGCAGTTCAGGGACGCTCGGGGCCTACGAGCAGTACTTC
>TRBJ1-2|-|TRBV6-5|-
CASSPGGTGYGYTF
TGTGCCAGCAGTCCCGGGGGTACTGGCTATGGCTACACCTTC
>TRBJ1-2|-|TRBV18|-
CASSPTGTNYGYTF
TGTGCCAGCTCACCTACAGGGACGAACTATGGCTACACCTTC
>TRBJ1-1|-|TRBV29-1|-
CSTSQGGTEAFF
TGCAGCACCTCCCAAGGGGGCACTGAAGCTTTCTTT
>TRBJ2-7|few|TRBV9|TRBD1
CASSATGTGLSYEQYF
TGTGCCAGCAGCGCAACTGGGACAGGCTTATCCTACGAGCAGTACTTC
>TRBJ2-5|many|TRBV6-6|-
CASGMVGETQYF
TGTGCCAGCGGTATGGTGGGGGAGACCCAGTACTTC
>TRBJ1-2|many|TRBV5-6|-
CASTLGRVWGYTF
TGTGCCAGCACCCTTGGCAGGGTGTGGGGCTACACCTTC
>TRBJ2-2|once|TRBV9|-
CASSVVENTGELFF
TGTGCCAGCAGCGTAGTAGAGAACACCGGGGAGCTGTTTTTT
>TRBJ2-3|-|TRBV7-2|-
CASSLGGPGRGDTQYF
TGTGCCAGCAGCTTAGGGGGGCCAGGACGGGGAGATACGCAGTATTTT
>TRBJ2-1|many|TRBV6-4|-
CASSEKDGLNEQFF
TGTGCCAGCAGTGAGAAGGACGGCCTCAATGAGCAGTTCTTC
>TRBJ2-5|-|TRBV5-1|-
CASSLAEQETQYF
TGCGCCAGCAGCTTGGCAGAGCAAGAGACCCAGTACTTC
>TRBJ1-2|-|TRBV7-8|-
CASSLAGDTLYGYTF
TGTGCCAGCAGCTTAGCAGGGGACACGTTGTATGGCTACACCTTC
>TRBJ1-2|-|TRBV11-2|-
CASSPEGYGYTF
TGTGCCAGCAGCCCCGAAGGGTATGGCTACACCTTC
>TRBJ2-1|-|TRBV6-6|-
CASSPGTVYNEQFF
TGTGCCAGCAGTCCCGGGACCGTCTACAATGAGCAGTTCTTC
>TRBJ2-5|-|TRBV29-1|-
CSVDQGGTQYF
TGCAGCGTTGATCAAGGCGGGACCCAGTACTTC
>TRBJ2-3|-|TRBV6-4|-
CASSDSMGLHTDTQYF
TGTGCCAGCAGTGACTCGATGGGACTCCACACAGATACGCAGTATTTT
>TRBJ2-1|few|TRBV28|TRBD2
CASSQLAYEQFF
TGTGCCAGCAGCCAACTAGCGTATGAGCAGTTCTTC
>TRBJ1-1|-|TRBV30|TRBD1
CAWSYRDRDNEAFF
TGTGCCTGGAGTTACCGGGACAGGGATAATGAAGCTTTTTTT
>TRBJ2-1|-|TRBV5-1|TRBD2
CASSFFQREFNNEQFF
TGCGCCAGCAGCTTCTTTCAGCGGGAGTTTAACAATGAGCAGTTCTTC
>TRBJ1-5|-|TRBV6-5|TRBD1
CASRENRGQPQHF
TGTGCCAGCAGGGAGAACAGGGGTCAGCCCCAGCATTTT
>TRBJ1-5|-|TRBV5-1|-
CASSWGGLDQPQHF
TGCGCCAGCAGCTGGGGGGGTTTGGATCAGCCCCAGCATTTT
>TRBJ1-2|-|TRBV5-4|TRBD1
CASSLADRGYGYTF
TGTGCCAGCAGCTTGGCCGACAGGGGCTATGGCTACACCTTC
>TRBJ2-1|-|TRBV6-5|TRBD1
CASSYSRDRGDEQFF
TGTGCCAGCAGTTACAGCCGGGACAGGGGTGATGAGCAGTTCTTC
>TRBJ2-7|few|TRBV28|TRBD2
CASGDSGRDYEQYF
TGTGCCAGCGGGGACAGCGGGAGGGACTACGAGCAGTACTTC
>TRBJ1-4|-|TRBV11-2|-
CASSLFPPSTATNEKLFF
TGTGCCAGCAGCTTATTTCCCCCATCGACTGCAACTAATGAAAAACTGTTTTTT
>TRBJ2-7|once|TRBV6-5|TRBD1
CASSSDRDRFEQYF
TGTGCCAGCAGCTCAGACAGGGACCGTTTCGAGCAGTACTTC
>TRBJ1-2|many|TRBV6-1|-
CASSEALLGGYTF
TGTGCCAGCAGTGAAGCGCTTTTGGGGGGCTACACCTTC
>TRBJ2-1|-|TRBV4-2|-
CASSLSGTQLPEQFF
TGTGCCAGCAGCCTCTCCGGGACGCAGCTGCCTGAGCAGTTCTTC
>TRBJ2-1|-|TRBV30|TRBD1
CAWSVLDRDDNEQFF
TGTGCCTGGAGTGTACTGGACAGGGACGACAATGAGCAGTTCTTC
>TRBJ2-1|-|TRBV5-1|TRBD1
CASSAGTGTGGGQFF
TGCGCCAGCAGCGCCGGGACCGGGACAGGGGGCGGGCAGTTCTTC
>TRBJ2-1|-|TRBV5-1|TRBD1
CASSLDGQASYNEQFF
TGCGCCAGCAGCTTGGATGGACAGGCCTCCTACAATGAGCAGTTCTTC
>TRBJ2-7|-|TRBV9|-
CASSVGLSYEQYF
TGTGCCAGCAGCGTAGGGCTCTCCTACGAGCAGTACTTC
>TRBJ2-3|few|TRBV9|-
CASRGLGTSGDTQYF
TGTGCCAGCAGGGGACTGGGGACTTCGGGGGATACGCAGTATTTT
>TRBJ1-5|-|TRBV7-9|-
CASNEGTGIGQPQHF
TGTGCCAGCAACGAAGGTACAGGGATCGGTCAGCCCCAGCATTTT
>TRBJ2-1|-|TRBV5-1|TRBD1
CASSPGTGSYNEQFF
TGCGCCAGCAGCCCAGGGACAGGCTCCTACAATGAGCAGTTCTTC
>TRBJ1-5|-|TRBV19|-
CASSIGRFQPQHF
TGTGCCAGTAGTATCGGTAGGTTTCAGCCCCAGCATTTT